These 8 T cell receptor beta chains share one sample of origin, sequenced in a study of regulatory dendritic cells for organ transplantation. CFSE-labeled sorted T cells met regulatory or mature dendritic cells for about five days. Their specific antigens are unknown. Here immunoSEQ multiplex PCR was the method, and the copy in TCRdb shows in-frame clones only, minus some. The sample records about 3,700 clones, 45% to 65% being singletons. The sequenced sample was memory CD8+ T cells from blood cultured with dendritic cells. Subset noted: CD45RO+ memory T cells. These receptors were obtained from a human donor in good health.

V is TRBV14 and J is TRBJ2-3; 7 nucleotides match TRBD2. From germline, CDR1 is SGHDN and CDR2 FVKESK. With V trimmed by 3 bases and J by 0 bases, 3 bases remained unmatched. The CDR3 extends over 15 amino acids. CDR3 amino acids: CASSHTAGSTDTQYF. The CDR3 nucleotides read TGTGCCAGCAGCCATACAGCGGGAAGCACAGATACGCAGTATTTT. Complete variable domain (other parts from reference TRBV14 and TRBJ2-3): EAGVTQFPSHSVIEKGQTVTLRCDPISGHDNLYWYRRVMGKEIKFLLHFVKESKQDESGMPNNRFLAERTGGTYSTLKVQPAELEDSGVYFCASSHTAGSTDTQYFGPGTRLTVL.

CDR3 sequence reads: CASSPQGDEQFF. The CDR3 coding sequence is TGTGCCAGCAGTCCCCAGGGTGATGAGCAGTTCTTC. The rearrangement uses TRBV27 and TRBJ2-1; TRBD1 might be the D (5 bases). Germline loops: CDR1 MNHEY, CDR2 SMNVEV (reference sequence). Deletions cut 5 bases from V and 8 bases from J, with 10 bases between. The CDR3 length is 12 residues.

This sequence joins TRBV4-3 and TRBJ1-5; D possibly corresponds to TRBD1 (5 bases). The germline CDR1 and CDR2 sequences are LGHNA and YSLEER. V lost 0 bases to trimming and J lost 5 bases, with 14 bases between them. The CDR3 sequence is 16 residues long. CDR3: CASSQDLAGLDQPQHF. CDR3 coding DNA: TGCGCCAGCAGCCAAGATTTAGCAGGGCTAGATCAGCCCCAGCATTTT.

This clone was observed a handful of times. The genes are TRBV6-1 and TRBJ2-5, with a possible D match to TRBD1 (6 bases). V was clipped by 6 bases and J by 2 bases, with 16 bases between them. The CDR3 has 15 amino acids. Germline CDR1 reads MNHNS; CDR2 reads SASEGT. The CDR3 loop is CASSRTGTLQETQYF. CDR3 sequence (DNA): TGTGCCAGCAGCCGCACTGGGACACTACAAGAGACCCAGTACTTC.

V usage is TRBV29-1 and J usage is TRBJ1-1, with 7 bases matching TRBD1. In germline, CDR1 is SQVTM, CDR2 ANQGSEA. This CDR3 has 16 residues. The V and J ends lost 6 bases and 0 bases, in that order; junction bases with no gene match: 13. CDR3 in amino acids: CSVPFYGQDMNTEAFF. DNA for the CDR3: TGCAGCGTCCCTTTCTACGGACAGGACATGAACACTGAAGCTTTCTTT.

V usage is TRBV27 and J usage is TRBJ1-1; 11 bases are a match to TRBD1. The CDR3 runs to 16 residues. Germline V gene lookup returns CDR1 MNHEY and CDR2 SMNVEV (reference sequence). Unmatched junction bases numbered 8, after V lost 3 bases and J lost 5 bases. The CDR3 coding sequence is TGTGCCAGCAGTTTGAATTTCGGACAGGGGGCTACTGAAGCTTTCTTT. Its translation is CASSLNFGQGATEAFF.

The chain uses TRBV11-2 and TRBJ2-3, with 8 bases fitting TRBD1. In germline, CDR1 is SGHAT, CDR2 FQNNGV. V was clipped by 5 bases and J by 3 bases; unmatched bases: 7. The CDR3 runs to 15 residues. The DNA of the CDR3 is TGTGCCAGCAGCCAAGATGACAGGGGAACAGATACGCAGTATTTT. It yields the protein CASSQDDRGTDTQYF. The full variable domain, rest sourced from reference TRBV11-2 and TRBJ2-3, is EAGVAQSPRYKIIEKRQSVAFWCNPISGHATLYWYQQILGQGPKLLIQFQNNGVVDDSQLPKDRFSAERLKGVDSTLKIQPAKLEDSAVYLCASSQDDRGTDTQYFGPGTRLTVL.

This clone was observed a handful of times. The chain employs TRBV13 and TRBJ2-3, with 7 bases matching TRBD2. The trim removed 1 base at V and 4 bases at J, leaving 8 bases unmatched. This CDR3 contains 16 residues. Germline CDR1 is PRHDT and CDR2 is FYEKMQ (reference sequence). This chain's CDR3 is CASSLEAGSSSDTQYF. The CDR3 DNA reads TGTGCCAGCAGCTTAGAAGCGGGGAGCTCTTCAGATACGCAGTATTTT.